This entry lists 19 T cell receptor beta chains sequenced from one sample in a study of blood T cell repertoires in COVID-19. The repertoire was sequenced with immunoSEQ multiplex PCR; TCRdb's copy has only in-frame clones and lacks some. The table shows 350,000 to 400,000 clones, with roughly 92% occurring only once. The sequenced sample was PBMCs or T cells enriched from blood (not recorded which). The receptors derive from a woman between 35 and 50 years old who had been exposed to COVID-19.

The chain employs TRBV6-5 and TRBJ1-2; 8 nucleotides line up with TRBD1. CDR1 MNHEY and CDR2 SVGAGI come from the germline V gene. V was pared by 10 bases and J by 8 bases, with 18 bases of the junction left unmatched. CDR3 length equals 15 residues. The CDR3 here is CATRRTGLRHVGYTF. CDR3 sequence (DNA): TGTGCCACCCGGCGGACAGGGTTGAGGCATGTGGGCTACACCTTC.

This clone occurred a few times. Written as DNA, the CDR3 is TGTGCCAGTAAGGACAGGACTTTTGGCTATGGCTACACCTTC. This sequence encodes CASKDRTFGYGYTF. The chain combines TRBV19 with TRBJ1-2, with 7 bases matching TRBD1. V lost 7 bases and J lost 4; bases outside the gene matches: 9. The CDR3 spans 14 residues. Per germline, CDR1 LNHDA and CDR2 SQIVND (reference sequence).

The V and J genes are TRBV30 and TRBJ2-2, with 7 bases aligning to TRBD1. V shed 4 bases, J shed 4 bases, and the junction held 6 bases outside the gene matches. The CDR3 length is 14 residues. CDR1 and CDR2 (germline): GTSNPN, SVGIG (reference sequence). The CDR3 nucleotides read TGTGCCTGGAAGGGGGCTATAGCCACCGGGGAGCTGTTTTTT. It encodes CAWKGAIATGELFF.

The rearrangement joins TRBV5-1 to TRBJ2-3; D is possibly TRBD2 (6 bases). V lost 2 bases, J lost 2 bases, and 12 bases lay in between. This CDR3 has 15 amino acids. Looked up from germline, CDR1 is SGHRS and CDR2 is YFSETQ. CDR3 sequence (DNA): TGCGCCAGCAGCTTTGCAGGGAGGAACACAGATACGCAGTATTTT. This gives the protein CASSFAGRNTDTQYF.

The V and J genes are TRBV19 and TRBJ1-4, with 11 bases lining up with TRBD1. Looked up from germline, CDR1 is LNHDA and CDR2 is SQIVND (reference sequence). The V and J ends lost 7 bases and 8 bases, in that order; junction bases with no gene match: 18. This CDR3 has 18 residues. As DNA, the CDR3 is TGTGCCAGTACCCCGAGAGGGACAGGGGGATCTTTGGAAGAAAAACTGTTTTTT. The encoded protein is CASTPRGTGGSLEEKLFF.

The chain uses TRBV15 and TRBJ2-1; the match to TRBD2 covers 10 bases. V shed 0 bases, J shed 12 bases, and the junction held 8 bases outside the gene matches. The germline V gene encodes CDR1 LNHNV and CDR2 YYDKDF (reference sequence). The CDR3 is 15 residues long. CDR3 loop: CATSRDSASGGGQFF. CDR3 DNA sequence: TGTGCCACCAGCAGAGATTCTGCTAGCGGGGGCGGGCAGTTCTTC. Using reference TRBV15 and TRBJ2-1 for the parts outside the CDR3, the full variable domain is DAMVIQNPRYQVTQFGKPVTLSCSQTLNHNVMYWYQQKSSQAPKLLFHYYDKDFNNEADTPDNFQSRRPNTSFCFLDIRSPGLGDTAMYLCATSRDSASGGGQFFGPGTRLTVL.

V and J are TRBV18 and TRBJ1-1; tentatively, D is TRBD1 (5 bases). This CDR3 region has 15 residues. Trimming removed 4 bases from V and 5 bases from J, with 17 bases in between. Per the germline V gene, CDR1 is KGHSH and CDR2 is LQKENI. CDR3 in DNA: TGTGCCAGCTCACTAAACTACCAGGGTACTACTGAAGCTTTCTTT. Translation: CASSLNYQGTTEAFF.

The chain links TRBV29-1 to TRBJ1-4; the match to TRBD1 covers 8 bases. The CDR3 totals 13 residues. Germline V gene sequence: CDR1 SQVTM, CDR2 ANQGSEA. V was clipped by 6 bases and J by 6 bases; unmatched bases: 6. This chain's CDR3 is CSVRTGMDEKLFF. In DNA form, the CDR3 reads TGCAGCGTCCGGACAGGGATGGATGAAAAACTGTTTTTT.

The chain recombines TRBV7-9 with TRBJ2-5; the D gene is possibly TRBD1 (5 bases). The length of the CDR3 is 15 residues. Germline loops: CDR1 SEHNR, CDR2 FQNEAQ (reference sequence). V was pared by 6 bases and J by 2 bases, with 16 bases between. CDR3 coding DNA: TGTGCCAGCAGAGAATCAGGGAACGGACAAGAGACCCAGTACTTC. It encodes CASRESGNGQETQYF.

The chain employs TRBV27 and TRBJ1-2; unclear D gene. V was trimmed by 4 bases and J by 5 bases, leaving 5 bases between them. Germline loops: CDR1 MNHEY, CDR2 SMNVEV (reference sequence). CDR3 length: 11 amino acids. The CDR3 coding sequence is TGTGCCAGCAGTTCCGGGTATGGCTACACCTTC. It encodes CASSSGYGYTF.

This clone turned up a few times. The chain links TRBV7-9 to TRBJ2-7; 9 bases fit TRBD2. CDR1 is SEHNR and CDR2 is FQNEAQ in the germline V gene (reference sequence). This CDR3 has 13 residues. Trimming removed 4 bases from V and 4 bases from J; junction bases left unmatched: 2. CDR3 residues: CASSSSGAYEQYF. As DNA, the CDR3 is TGTGCCAGCAGCTCTAGCGGGGCATACGAGCAGTACTTC.

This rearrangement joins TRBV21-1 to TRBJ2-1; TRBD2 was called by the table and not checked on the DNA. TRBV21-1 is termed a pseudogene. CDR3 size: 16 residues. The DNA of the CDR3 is TGTGCCAGCAGCAAAGCAGTGTCGGAGGCCTACAATGAGCAGTTCTTC. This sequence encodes CASSKAVSEAYNEQFF.

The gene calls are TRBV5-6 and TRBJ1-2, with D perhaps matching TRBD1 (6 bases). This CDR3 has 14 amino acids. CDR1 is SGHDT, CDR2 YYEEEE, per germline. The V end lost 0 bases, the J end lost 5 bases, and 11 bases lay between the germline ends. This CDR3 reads CASSLDRVAYGYTF. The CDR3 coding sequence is TGTGCCAGCAGCTTGGACAGGGTCGCTTATGGCTACACCTTC.

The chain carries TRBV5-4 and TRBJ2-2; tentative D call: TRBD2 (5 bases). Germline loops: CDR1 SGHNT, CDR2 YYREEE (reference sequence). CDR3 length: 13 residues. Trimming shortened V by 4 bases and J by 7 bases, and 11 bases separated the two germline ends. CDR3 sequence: CASSPGLDGELFF. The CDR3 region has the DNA TGTGCCAGCAGCCCCGGACTCGACGGGGAGCTGTTTTTT. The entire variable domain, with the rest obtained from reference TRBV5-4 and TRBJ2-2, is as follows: ETGVTQSPTHLIKTRGQQVTLRCSSQSGHNTVSWYQQALGQGPQFIFQYYREEENGRGNFPPRFSGLQFPNYSSELNVNALELDDSALYLCASSPGLDGELFFGEGSRLTVL.

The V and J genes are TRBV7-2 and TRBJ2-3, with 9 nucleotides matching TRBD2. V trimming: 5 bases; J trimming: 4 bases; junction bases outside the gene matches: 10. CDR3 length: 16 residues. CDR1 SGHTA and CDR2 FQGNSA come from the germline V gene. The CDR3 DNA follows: TGTGCCAGCAGCCCACTTAGCGGGAGTCGGGCAGATACGCAGTATTTT. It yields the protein CASSPLSGSRADTQYF.

The CDR3 spells CASSLSSGNGYTF. Here the CDR3 DNA reads TGCGCCAGCAGCTTAAGCTCCGGGAATGGCTACACCTTC. The J gene is TRBJ1-2, the V gene TRBV4-1; D gene ambiguous. The CDR3 consists of 13 residues. Germline V CDR1 and CDR2: MGHRA, YSYEKL. V lost 5 bases and J lost 6, with 13 bases in between.

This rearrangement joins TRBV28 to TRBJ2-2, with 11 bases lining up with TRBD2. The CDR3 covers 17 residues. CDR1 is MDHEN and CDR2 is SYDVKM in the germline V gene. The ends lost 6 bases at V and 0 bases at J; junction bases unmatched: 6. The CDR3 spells CASSTTSGRANTGELFF. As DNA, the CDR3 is TGTGCCAGCAGCACTACTAGCGGGAGAGCGAACACCGGGGAGCTGTTTTTT.

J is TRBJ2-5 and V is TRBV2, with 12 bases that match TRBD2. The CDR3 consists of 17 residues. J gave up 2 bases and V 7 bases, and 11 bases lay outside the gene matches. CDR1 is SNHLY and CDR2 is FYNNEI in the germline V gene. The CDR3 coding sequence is TGTGCCAGCACCCCGCCCCCTAGCGGGAGGGGGCAAGAGACCCAGTACTTC. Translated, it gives CASTPPPSGRGQETQYF.

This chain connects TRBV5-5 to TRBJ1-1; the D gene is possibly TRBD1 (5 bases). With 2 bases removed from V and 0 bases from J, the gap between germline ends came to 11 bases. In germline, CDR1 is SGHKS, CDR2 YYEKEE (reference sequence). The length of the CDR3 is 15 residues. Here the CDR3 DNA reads TGTGCCAGCAGCTTAATCCCAGGGATGAACACTGAAGCTTTCTTT. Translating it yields CASSLIPGMNTEAFF.